The rows below give T cell receptor beta chains drawn from one sample of a study of OX40 agonist ivuxolimab in advanced cancers. Some clones are missing from TCRdb's copy, which holds only in-frame ones; the method was immunoSEQ multiplex PCR. The table records about 7,000 clones, over 70% of them present only once. This material consisted of CD4+ or CD8+ T cells sorted from blood, taken in a trial of the OX40 agonist ivuxolimab. All receptors derive from an adult with an advanced solid tumor such as melanoma, head and neck, liver or kidney cancer. The CDR3 runs from the conserved cysteine through the conserved F or W. A D gene is named only where the DNA matches it firmly. Clone size is given for some rows only: seen once, a few or many times, or a class if the clone is expanded.

TRBJ1-4 | NA | NA | TRBV28 | TGTGCCAGCAGTTTAATCGGTAACGGTGAAAAACTGTTTTTT | CASSLIGNGEKLFF
TRBJ1-2 | NA | NA | TRBV6-6 | TGTGCCAGCAGTTACTTGGGGGGCAAAGGCTACACCTTC | CASSYLGGKGYTF
TRBJ2-5 | NA | few | TRBV27 | TGTGCCAGCAGTCCGACGGATTACCAAGAGACCCAGTACTTC | CASSPTDYQETQYF
TRBJ2-7 | NA | NA | TRBV23-1 | TGCGCCAGCAGTCAATCAAGAGGCAGAGACTACGAGCAGTACTTC | CASSQSRGRDYEQYF
TRBJ1-4 | TRBD1 | NA | TRBV4-3 | TGCGCCAGCAGCCAGGAGGGACAGGGTGTTGAAAAACTGTTTTTT | CASSQEGQGVEKLFF
TRBJ2-1 | TRBD2 | NA | TRBV4-2 | TGTGCCAGCAGCCAAGAAGAAGGCGGGAGAGGCTCCTACAATGAGCAGTTCTTC | CASSQEEGGRGSYNEQFF
TRBJ2-2 | TRBD2 | NA | TRBV10-1 | TGCGCCAGCAGTGGGAGGGGGACAGGGACTAGCGGGAGGACCACCGGGGAGCTGTTTTTT | CASSGRGTGTSGRTTGELFF
TRBJ1-5 | TRBD1 | NA | TRBV28 | TGTGCCAGCAGTCCGGGGACAGCTAGCAATCAGCCCCAGCATTTT | CASSPGTASNQPQHF
TRBJ2-7 | TRBD2 | NA | TRBV7-9 | TGTGCCAGCAGCTACCTAGCGGGGATTTCCTACGAGCAGTACTTC | CASSYLAGISYEQYF
TRBJ1-2 | NA | NA | TRBV9 | TGTGCCAGCAGCGTAGACGGGGCTTTTAACTATGGCTACACCTTC | CASSVDGAFNYGYTF
TRBJ2-3 | TRBD1 | medium-sized | TRBV5-4 | TGTGCCAGCAGTCCCGGACAGGGGGCTGTAGATACGCAGTATTTT | CASSPGQGAVDTQYF
TRBJ2-1 | TRBD2 | NA | TRBV7-3 | TGTGCCAGCAGCATCCTAGCGGGAGCTATGAATGAGCAGTTCTTC | CASSILAGAMNEQFF
TRBJ2-1 | TRBD2 | NA | TRBV6-4 | TGTGCCAGCAGTGACGGACTAGCGTCGGATGAGCAGTTCTTC | CASSDGLASDEQFF
TRBJ1-1 | NA | NA | TRBV7-3 | TGTGCCAGCAGCTTAACTGGGGGCAGTCCGAAAGGGGCTTTCTTT | CASSLTGGSPKGAFF
TRBJ1-6 | NA | NA | TRBV27 | TGTGCCAGCAGTCCATCGTCCAATTCACCCCTCCACTTT | CASSPSSNSPLHF
TRBJ2-1 | NA | NA | TRBV7-3 | TGTGCCAGCAGCTTATCACCCTCGCCGAGGGATGAGCAGTTCTTC | CASSLSPSPRDEQFF
TRBJ2-2 | NA | NA | TRBV5-6 | TGTGCCAGCAGCTGGGGGAACACCGGGGAGCTGTTTTTT | CASSWGNTGELFF
TRBJ1-1 | NA | NA | TRBV28 | TGTGCCCACTCTCAAAGGGACTACACGAGTGAAGCTTTCTTT | CAHSQRDYTSEAFF
TRBJ1-1 | NA | NA | TRBV6-1 | TGTGCCACCGACCCCGGGGGTTACACTGAAGCTTTCTTT | CATDPGGYTEAFF
TRBJ2-2 | TRBD1 | NA | TRBV30 | TGTGCCTGTTCGGGACAGGGGAACACCGGGGAGCTGTTTTTT | CACSGQGNTGELFF
TRBJ2-4 | TRBD2 | NA | TRBV27 | TGTGCCAGCAGCCCAACGGGAGGGCCGGACATTCAGTACTTC | CASSPTGGPDIQYF
TRBJ1-1 | NA | NA | TRBV30 | TGTGCCTGGAACCCGGGGGGACCATGGGACACTGAAGCTTTCTTT | CAWNPGGPWDTEAFF
TRBJ2-3 | TRBD2 | few | TRBV5-4 | TGTGCCAGCAGCCCACGGACTAGATCAGGCACAGATACGCAGTATTTT | CASSPRTRSGTDTQYF
TRBJ1-2 | TRBD1 | NA | TRBV5-5 | TGTGCCAGCAGCTTGTGGGGACAGCCAAACTATGGCTACACCTTC | CASSLWGQPNYGYTF
TRBJ2-5 | TRBD1 | once | TRBV10-3 | TGTGCCATCTCGGCAACAGGGGACCAAGAGACCCAGTACTTC | CAISATGDQETQYF
TRBJ2-7 | TRBD2 | NA | TRBV7-3 | TGTGCCAGCAGCGCACTAGCGGTTAGCTCCTACGAGCAGTACTTC | CASSALAVSSYEQYF
TRBJ2-7 | NA | NA | TRBV4-1 | TGCGCCAGCAGCCAGTCCGGGACAAACGCCTACGAGCAGTACTTC | CASSQSGTNAYEQYF
TRBJ1-5 | NA | few | TRBV28 | TGTGCCAGCAGTTTGAGGGTGGGGAATCAGCCCCAGCATTTT | CASSLRVGNQPQHF
TRBJ2-1 | NA | NA | TRBV27 | TGTGCCAGCAGGGGACCAGGCTACAATGAGCAGTTCTTC | CASRGPGYNEQFF
TRBJ1-2 | TRBD1 | medium-sized | TRBV5-8 | TGTGCCAGCAGCTTGTGGGGACAGCCAAACTATGGCTACACCTTC | CASSLWGQPNYGYTF
TRBJ2-3 | NA | NA | TRBV7-8 | TGTGCCAGCAGCTTTTGGACCACCGGAGGCACAGATACGCAGTATTTT | CASSFWTTGGTDTQYF
TRBJ2-1 | TRBD2 | NA | TRBV13 | TGTGCAACCGGGACTAGCGGGACCAATGAGCAGTTCTTC | CATGTSGTNEQFF
TRBJ2-1 | NA | NA | TRBV28 | TGTGCCAGCAGTTTATCTGCGCTCAACAATGAGCAGTTCTTC | CASSLSALNNEQFF
TRBJ2-1 | NA | NA | TRBV7-2 | TGTGCCAGCAGCCCAACGGTGGGAAGCTCCTACAATGAGCAGTTCTTC | CASSPTVGSSYNEQFF
TRBJ1-6 | TRBD1 | NA | TRBV30 | TGTGCCTGGAGTCTTCAGGGGGCTAATTCACCCCTCCACTTT | CAWSLQGANSPLHF
TRBJ1-2 | NA | NA | TRBV27 | TGTGCCAGCAGTTTAGGGATAGGGGCATTCGGCTACACCTTC | CASSLGIGAFGYTF
TRBJ2-5 | NA | once | TRBV21-1 | TGTGCCAGCAGCAAAGACGGTTCTAGCCCTATCCAAGAGACCCAGTACTTC | CASSKDGSSPIQETQYF
TRBJ1-5 | TRBD1 | NA | TRBV5-1 | TGCGCCAGCAGCGCTACCGGGACAGGGGACCAGCCCCAGCATTTT | CASSATGTGDQPQHF
TRBJ2-7 | TRBD2 | NA | TRBV2 | TGTGCCAGCAGTGAAGCGGGAGCGGGAGGGGGGTACGAGCAGTACTTC | CASSEAGAGGGYEQYF